Below, 19 T cell receptor beta chains from the same sample are listed, as sequenced in a study of control samples from healthy donors and cancer patients. Repertoires were generated with immunoSEQ multiplex PCR, while TCRdb's copy carries only in-frame clones and drops some. The profile covers about 41,000 clones, with approximately 94% appearing a single time and approximately 24% taken by the ten largest. Source material: blood. All receptors derive from a man aged 60 to 75 in good health.

The chain carries TRBV27 and TRBJ2-7; no clear D. The germline V gene encodes CDR1 MNHEY and CDR2 SMNVEV (reference sequence). The CDR3 has 13 residues. Trimming took 6 bases from V and 0 from J, leaving 9 bases between them. CDR3 bases: TGTGCCAGCAGGGTCTTGTCCTCCTACGAGCAGTACTTC. This sequence encodes CASRVLSSYEQYF.

The V gene is TRBV10-3, the J gene TRBJ2-3; D not certain. Germline loops: CDR1 ENHRY, CDR2 SYGVKD. The CDR3 consists of 13 residues. V was clipped by 6 bases and J by 0 bases, with 7 bases between them. CDR3 nucleotide sequence: TGTGCCATCAGCAAAGACAGCACAGATACGCAGTATTTT. It yields the protein CAISKDSTDTQYF.

The chain employs TRBV6-5 and TRBJ1-2; perhaps TRBD1 as D (5 bases). The CDR3 length is 15 residues. Germline CDR1 MNHEY, CDR2 SVGAGI. Trimming left V 0 bases short and J 5 bases short, with 13 bases between. The CDR3 loop is CASSYSGDQSYGYTF. The DNA of the CDR3 is TGTGCCAGCAGTTACTCGGGGGATCAGAGTTATGGCTACACCTTC.

The chain joins TRBV27 to TRBJ2-1, with 9 bases aligning to TRBD1. This CDR3 is built from 14 residues. Germline lookup yields CDR1 MNHEY and CDR2 SMNVEV (reference sequence). V was clipped by 5 bases and J by 6 bases; unmatched bases: 5. CDR3 sequence: CASSRQGVGNEQFF. Here the CDR3 DNA reads TGTGCCAGCAGTCGACAGGGGGTGGGCAATGAGCAGTTCTTC.

The V and J genes are TRBV9 and TRBJ1-6; D unresolved. V shed 3 bases and J shed 10 bases, with 11 bases lying between them. Germline V gives CDR1 SGDLS, CDR2 YYNGEE. CDR3 length: 13 amino acids. The CDR3 DNA reads TGTGCCAGCAGCGGGGAGGTGGAGTCACCCCTCCACTTT. As protein: CASSGEVESPLHF.

The CDR3 spells CATSFPPGAVTNTGELFF. In nucleotides, the CDR3 is TGTGCCACCAGCTTTCCCCCGGGGGCTGTCACAAACACCGGGGAGCTGTTTTTT. The chain has TRBV15 and TRBJ2-2, with D possibly being TRBD1 or TRBD2 (6 bases each). Trimming took 5 bases from V and 2 from J, leaving 21 bases between them. Germline-derived CDR1 and CDR2 are LNHNV and YYDKDF (reference sequence). The CDR3 runs to 18 residues. The full variable domain, with the rest looked up from reference TRBV15 and TRBJ2-2, is DAMVIQNPRYQVTQFGKPVTLSCSQTLNHNVMYWYQQKSSQAPKLLFHYYDKDFNNEADTPDNFQSRRPNTSFCFLDIRSPGLGDTAMYLCATSFPPGAVTNTGELFFGEGSRLTVL.

The chain links TRBV6-2 or TRBV6-3 to TRBJ1-2; possible D gene TRBD1, 6 bases. V dropped 6 bases and J dropped 8 bases, with 28 bases sitting between them. From germline, CDR1 is MNHEY and CDR2 SVGEGT. The CDR3 extends over 17 amino acids. In nucleotides, the CDR3 is TGTGCCAGCAGCCCGTCTCCGGGGGGCCTCGGGAGGTCGGGCTACACCTTC. This translates into CASSPSPGGLGRSGYTF.

The V call is TRBV2, the J call TRBJ2-3; D call uncertain. V lost 9 bases and J 3 bases, leaving 16 bases between the germline ends. Per the germline V gene, CDR1 is SNHLY and CDR2 is FYNNEI. This CDR3 spans 14 amino acids. CDR3 coding DNA: TGTGCCAGTCGAGAAAGGGTTAGGACAGATACGCAGTATTTT. Protein: CASRERVRTDTQYF. Together with reference TRBV2 and TRBJ2-3, the CDR3 gives the full variable domain: EPEVTQTPSHQVTQMGQEVILRCVPISNHLYFYWYRQILGQKVEFLVSFYNNEISEKSEIFDDQFSVERPDGSNFTLKIRSTKLEDSAMYFCASRERVRTDTQYFGPGTRLTVL.

This chain uses TRBV12-3 or TRBV12-4 with TRBJ1-1; the D is unclear. The V and J ends lost 7 bases and 0 bases respectively, with 9 bases between them. The CDR3 is 13 residues long. CDR3 bases: TGTGCCAGCACCAAGGCTCTGAACACTGAAGCTTTCTTT. It encodes CASTKALNTEAFF.

The rearrangement joins TRBV19 to TRBJ2-1; D might be TRBD2 (5 bases). This CDR3 region has 14 residues. Germline loops: CDR1 LNHDA, CDR2 SQIVND (reference sequence). V lost 3 bases to trimming and J lost 3 bases, with 9 bases between them. The CDR3 is CASSISGFYNEQFF. CDR3 bases: TGTGCCAGTAGTATCAGCGGATTCTACAATGAGCAGTTCTTC.

The V and J genes are TRBV6-5 and TRBJ1-5; D call uncertain. CDR3 length: 13 amino acids. Germline CDR1 is MNHEY and CDR2 is SVGAGI. V lost 6 bases, J lost 0 bases, and 6 bases lay in between. CDR3 nucleotides: TGTGCCAGCAGCCAAAATAGCAATCAGCCCCAGCATTTT. Translating it yields CASSQNSNQPQHF.

The chain links TRBV28 to TRBJ2-2, with 11 bases matching TRBD2. Germline CDR1 reads MDHEN; CDR2 reads SYDVKM. V was pared by 3 bases and J by 1 base, with 7 bases of the junction left unmatched. CDR3 size: 18 residues. The CDR3 is CASSFSGLAGGNTGELFF. In nucleotides, the CDR3 is TGTGCCAGCAGTTTTTCGGGGCTAGCGGGAGGGAACACCGGGGAGCTGTTTTTT.

The V gene is TRBV6-5, the J gene TRBJ2-7; TRBD2 is a possible D gene (5 bases). Trimming cost V 6 bases and J 0 bases, with 9 bases left between them. This CDR3 is 13 amino acids long. Germline CDR1 MNHEY, CDR2 SVGAGI. The CDR3 is CASREANSYEQYF. The CDR3, as DNA: TGTGCCAGCAGGGAGGCCAACTCCTACGAGCAGTACTTC.

The CDR3 nucleotides read TGTGCCAGCAGCTTTGGGGGGAAAGGGTCCTACGAGCAGTACTTC. The encoded protein is CASSFGGKGSYEQYF. This chain links TRBV5-6 with TRBJ2-7; D might be TRBD2 (6 bases). The germline V gene encodes CDR1 SGHDT and CDR2 YYEEEE. This CDR3 is built from 15 residues. V was pared by 2 bases and J by 1 base, with 13 bases between.

J is TRBJ2-2 and V is TRBV29-1, with TRBD2 matching over 12 bases. Germline loops: CDR1 SQVTM, CDR2 ANQGSEA. Unmatched junction bases numbered 1, after V lost 0 bases and J lost 2 bases. The CDR3 contains 16 residues. CDR3 bases: TGCAGCGTTGAAGAGACTAGCGGGAGCAACACCGGGGAGCTGTTTTTT. Translation gives CSVEETSGSNTGELFF.

For the CDR3, the DNA is TGTGCCACCAGTGACCCAGACACTGAAGCTTTCTTT. It is translated as CATSDPDTEAFF. The rearrangement joins TRBV24-1 to TRBJ1-1; D is unclear. The germline V gene has CDR1 KGHDR and CDR2 SFDVKD. Trimming took 4 bases from V and 3 from J, leaving 5 bases between them. The length of the CDR3 is 12 residues.

The CDR3 sequence is CAISDSLAGYQETQYF. CDR3 nucleotide sequence: TGTGCCATCAGTGACTCGCTAGCGGGGTACCAAGAGACCCAGTACTTC. The chain recombines TRBV10-3 with TRBJ2-5, with 9 bases fitting TRBD2. With 3 bases clipped from V and 0 bases from J, the junction kept 5 bases outside the gene matches. This CDR3 comprises 16 residues. Germline V CDR1 and CDR2: ENHRY, SYGVKD.

The chain recombines TRBV10-3 with TRBJ1-1; TRBD1 matches 8 bases. CDR3 length equals 15 residues. V lost 7 bases and J lost 1; bases outside the gene matches: 8. The germline V gene encodes CDR1 ENHRY and CDR2 SYGVKD. DNA for the CDR3: TGTGCCATCAACGGACGACAGGGGCCGAACACTGAAGCTTTCTTT. This encodes CAINGRQGPNTEAFF.

The V call is TRBV15, the J call TRBJ2-1; 7 bases are a match to TRBD2. CDR1 is LNHNV and CDR2 is YYDKDF in the germline V gene (reference sequence). Germline trimming cut 2 bases from V and 5 bases from J; bases unmatched to any gene: 6. The CDR3 is 15 amino acids. This CDR3 reads CATSRSREDDNEQFF. The DNA for the CDR3 is TGTGCCACCAGCAGAAGTCGGGAGGATGACAATGAGCAGTTCTTC.